The 16 T cell receptor beta chains listed next were all sequenced from one sample in a study of identical twins. In TCRdb, the 5' RACE reads were re-called with MiXCR into one record per CDR3 protein. The profile shows 600,000 to 850,000 distinct CDR3 sequences, around a sixth of them singletons. These data are also associated with another study on T cells expressing NK-cell markers.

Specimen: PBMCs. These receptors were obtained from a woman between 18 and 30 years old in good health.

The rearrangement links TRBV3-1 to TRBJ2-1, with TRBD2 matching 7 bases. Losses at the gene ends were 4 bases for V and 9 bases for J; bases not matched to a gene: 15. Germline CDR1 is LGHDT and CDR2 is YNNKEL (reference sequence). The length of the CDR3 is 16 residues. CDR3 region: CASSLGRGEGRSEQFF. CDR3 in DNA: TGTGCCAGCAGCCTGGGCCGTGGGGAGGGCCGGAGTGAGCAGTTCTTC.

This clonotype was seen more than once but under ten times. This rearrangement joins TRBV5-1 to TRBJ2-7; TRBD2 agrees at 9 bases. V gave up 5 bases and J gave up 2 bases; unmatched junction bases: 11. Germline V gives CDR1 SGHRS, CDR2 YFSETQ. The CDR3 sequence is 16 residues long. DNA of the CDR3: TGCGCCAGCAGTCCAGCGGGGGGTCAACCCCCCTACGAGCAGTACTTC. As protein: CASSPAGGQPPYEQYF.

The chain is built from TRBV7-6 and TRBJ1-5; 11 bases align to TRBD1. Germline loops: CDR1 SGHVS, CDR2 FNYEAQ. After removal of 5 bases from V and 9 bases from J, the junction contained 9 bases not matched to a gene. The CDR3 length is 15 residues. Here the CDR3 reads CASSQDRGPDRPQHF. CDR3 bases: TGTGCCAGCAGCCAGGACAGGGGGCCTGATCGGCCCCAGCATTTT.

The chain combines TRBV12-3 or TRBV12-4 with TRBJ2-5; TRBD2 matches 10 bases. This CDR3 contains 16 residues. J lost 1 base, V lost 6 bases, and 8 bases had no gene match. The CDR3 loop reads CASSPTGTSVQETQYF. DNA for the CDR3: TGTGCCAGCAGCCCAACCGGGACTAGCGTCCAAGAGACCCAGTACTTC.

The table lists this clonotype with a few counts. The rearrangement uses TRBV11-2 and TRBJ2-7, with no clear D. The CDR3 is 11 residues long. V was shortened by 2 bases and J by 9 bases, with 8 bases between the two germline ends. Germline V gene sequence: CDR1 SGHAT, CDR2 FQNNGV. The CDR3, as DNA: TGTGCCAGCAGCTTACTGGGGATGCAGTACTTC. It codes for CASSLLGMQYF.

CDR3 coding DNA: TGTGCCAGCAGCTCGGGACTAGACGCCGGTGGAGAGCAGTTCTTC. This sequence encodes CASSSGLDAGGEQFF. The chain uses TRBV5-6 and TRBJ2-1; 8 bases align to TRBD2. The CDR3 loop spans 15 amino acids. Germline V CDR1 and CDR2: SGHDT, YYEEEE. V shed 3 bases, J shed 10 bases, and the junction held 12 bases outside the gene matches.

The V gene is TRBV5-1, the J gene TRBJ2-7; the D gene is possibly TRBD1 (5 bases). V was clipped by 1 base and J by 5 bases, with 10 bases between them. The germline V gene has CDR1 SGHRS and CDR2 YFSETQ. This CDR3 contains 13 residues. The CDR3 region has the DNA TGCGCCAGCAGCTTGTGGCAGGGCCACGAGCAGTACTTC. It encodes CASSLWQGHEQYF.

This clonotype was counted between two and nine times. The chain is built from TRBV20-1 and TRBJ1-6; D may be TRBD1 (5 bases). Per the germline V gene, CDR1 is DFQATT and CDR2 is SNEGSKA (reference sequence). The CDR3 totals 12 residues. Trimming took 3 bases from V and 8 from J, leaving 8 bases between them. The CDR3 nucleotides are TGCAGTGCTAGTATGGGGGATTCACCCCTCCACTTT. Its translation is CSASMGDSPLHF.

This clonotype was observed a handful of times. The chain links TRBV9 to TRBJ2-1, with D perhaps matching TRBD1 (5 bases). The CDR3 spans 19 residues. Trimming pared 4 bases from V and 5 bases from J, leaving 28 bases between. The germline gives CDR1 SGDLS, CDR2 YYNGEE. Written as DNA, the CDR3 is TGTGCCAGCAGCCCCATAGGGGTGGGCTTGACGGCCCGCAACAATGAGCAGTTCTTC. Translated, it gives CASSPIGVGLTARNNEQFF.

This clonotype was counted between two and nine times. This rearrangement joins TRBV20-1 to TRBJ1-1; the D gene is possibly TRBD1 (5 bases). CDR3 length equals 13 residues. Germline CDR1 DFQATT, CDR2 SNEGSKA (reference sequence). Trimming stripped 6 bases from V and 3 bases from J, with 14 bases between. The CDR3 here is CSARRGLYTEAFF. The DNA for the CDR3 is TGCAGTGCCAGAAGGGGTCTCTACACTGAAGCTTTCTTT.

This clonotype was counted only a few times. The chain couples TRBV15 to TRBJ2-7; 8 bases agree with TRBD2. This CDR3 has 17 amino acids. J gave up 3 bases and V 9 bases, and 19 bases lay outside the gene matches. Germline-derived CDR1 and CDR2 are LNHNV and YYDKDF (reference sequence). The CDR3: CATSGDLKTSVFYEQYF. DNA for the CDR3: TGTGCCACGAGTGGGGACCTGAAGACTAGCGTGTTCTACGAGCAGTACTTC.

This clonotype has only a few counts. The gene calls are TRBV10-3 and TRBJ1-1; TRBD1 aligns across 10 bases. Germline loops: CDR1 ENHRY, CDR2 SYGVKD. J was trimmed by 4 bases and V by 7 bases; bases with no gene match: 3. The CDR3 runs to 13 residues. This CDR3 is CAITGTGVTEAFF. The CDR3 coding sequence is TGTGCCATCACCGGGACAGGGGTCACTGAAGCTTTCTTT.

This clonotype came up a few times. V gene TRBV20-1 combines with J gene TRBJ1-4, with D uncertain. V was trimmed by 6 bases and J by 8 bases, leaving 28 bases between them. CDR3 size: 17 residues. Germline lookup yields CDR1 DFQATT and CDR2 SNEGSKA (reference sequence). CDR3 region: CSATPYSPPELSEKLFF. CDR3 sequence (DNA): TGCAGTGCCACGCCCTACTCGCCACCGGAGCTTTCGGAAAAACTGTTTTTT.

This clonotype was seen more than once but under ten times. V is TRBV10-3 and J is TRBJ1-1; D gene uncertain. The germline V and J ends were trimmed by 6 bases and 1 base, with 12 bases remaining between them. Germline V gene sequence: CDR1 ENHRY, CDR2 SYGVKD. The CDR3 sequence is 14 residues long. CDR3 sequence: CAISPAYQNTEAFF. In nucleotides, the CDR3 is TGTGCCATCAGCCCGGCCTACCAGAACACTGAAGCTTTCTTT.

The chain is built from TRBV14 and TRBJ2-7; 7 nucleotides align to TRBD1. V gave up 0 bases and J gave up 2 bases; unmatched junction bases: 4. CDR1 SGHDN and CDR2 FVKESK come from the germline V gene. CDR3 size: 15 residues. CDR3 coding DNA: TGTGCCAGCAGCCAAGATCTGGGACAGCCCTACGAGCAGTACTTC. Its translation: CASSQDLGQPYEQYF.

This clonotype was seen a few times. V and J are TRBV7-2 and TRBJ2-7, with D unresolved. The V gene lost 6 bases and the J gene lost 0 bases, with 15 bases spanning the gap. The CDR3 runs 15 residues. The germline CDR1 and CDR2 sequences are SGHTA and FQGNSA. The chain's CDR3 is CASSPGPYTSYEQYF. CDR3 in DNA: TGTGCCAGCAGTCCCGGACCTTATACCTCCTACGAGCAGTACTTC. Full variable domain (rest looked up from reference TRBV7-2 and TRBJ2-7): GAGVSQSPSNKVTEKGKDVELRCDPISGHTALYWYRQSLGQGLEFLIYFQGNSAPDKSGLPSDRFSAERTGGSVSTLTIQRTQQEDSAVYLCASSPGPYTSYEQYFGPGTRLTVT.